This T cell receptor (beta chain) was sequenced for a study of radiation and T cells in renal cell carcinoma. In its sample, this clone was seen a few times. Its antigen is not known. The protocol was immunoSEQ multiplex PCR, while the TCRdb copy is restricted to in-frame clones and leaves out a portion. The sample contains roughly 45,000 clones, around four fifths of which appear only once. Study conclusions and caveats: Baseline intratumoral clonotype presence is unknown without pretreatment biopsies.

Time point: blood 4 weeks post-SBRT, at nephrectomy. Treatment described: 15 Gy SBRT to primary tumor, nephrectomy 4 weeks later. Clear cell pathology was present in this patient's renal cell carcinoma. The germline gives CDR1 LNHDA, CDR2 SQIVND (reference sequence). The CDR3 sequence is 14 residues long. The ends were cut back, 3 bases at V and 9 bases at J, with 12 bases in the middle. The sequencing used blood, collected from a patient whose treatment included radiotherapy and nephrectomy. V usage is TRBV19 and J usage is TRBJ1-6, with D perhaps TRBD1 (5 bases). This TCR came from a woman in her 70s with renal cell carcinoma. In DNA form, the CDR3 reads TGTGCCAGTAGTATTGCAGGGCCTGGTTCACCCCTCCACTTT. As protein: CASSIAGPGSPLHF. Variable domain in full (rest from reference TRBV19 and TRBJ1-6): DGGITQSPKYLFRKEGQNVTLSCEQNLNHDAMYWYRQDPGQGLRLIYYSQIVNDFQKGDIAEGYSVSREKKESFPLTVTSAQKNPTAFYLCASSIAGPGSPLHFGNGTRLTVT.